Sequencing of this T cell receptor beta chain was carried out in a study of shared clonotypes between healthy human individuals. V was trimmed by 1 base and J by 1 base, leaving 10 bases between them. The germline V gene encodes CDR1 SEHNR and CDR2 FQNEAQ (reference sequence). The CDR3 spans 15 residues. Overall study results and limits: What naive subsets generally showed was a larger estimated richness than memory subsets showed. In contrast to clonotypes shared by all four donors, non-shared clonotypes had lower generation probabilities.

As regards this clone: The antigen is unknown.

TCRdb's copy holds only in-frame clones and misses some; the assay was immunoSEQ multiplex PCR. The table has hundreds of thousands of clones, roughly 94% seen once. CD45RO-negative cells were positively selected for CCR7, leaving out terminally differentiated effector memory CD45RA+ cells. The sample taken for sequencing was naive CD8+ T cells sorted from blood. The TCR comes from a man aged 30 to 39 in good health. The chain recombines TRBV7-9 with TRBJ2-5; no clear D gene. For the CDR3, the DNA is TGTGCCAGCAGCTTAGTGCAGGCCCCCCAAGAGACCCAGTACTTC. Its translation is CASSLVQAPQETQYF.